This T cell receptor (beta chain) was captured by sequencing in a study of blood T cell repertoires in COVID-19. Study in general: COVID-19 samples, acute and convalescent, were from the United States, Italy and Spain. In each case, the material was cDNA or gDNA derived from T cells, B-cell-depleted T cells, or PBMCs.

How the authors handled the data: Quantification of nucleated cells was approximated via reference gene primer amplification. Data came from immunoSEQ multiplex PCR; TCRdb stores just in-frame clones and leaves some out. That table is the source of V, J and clone size, and D and trimming were worked out from the DNA. There are under 85,000 clones in the sample; 88% occur only once, and 7% to 8% lies in the top ten. The V and J ends lost 6 bases and 3 bases respectively, with 6 bases between them. CDR3 length: 12 residues. Germline CDR1 WNHNN, CDR2 SYGVQD (reference sequence). Sequencing used peripheral blood. The source of this sequence is a man in his sixties or seventies with acute or convalescent COVID-19. This chain links TRBV10-1 with TRBJ2-1, with D possibly matching TRBD2 (6 bases). CDR3 residues: CASSGGYNEQFF. The CDR3 coding sequence is TGCGCCAGCAGCGGGGGCTACAATGAGCAGTTCTTC.